The rows below give T cell receptor beta chains drawn from one sample of a study of tumor-infiltrating lymphocytes in primary liver carcinoma. TCRdb passed the multiplex PCR reads through MiXCR, listing each CDR3 protein once. This sample has fewer than 30,000 distinct CDR3 sequences, with about 73% found just once. The specimen was liver tumor tissue from sampling region 3. Receptors originate from a man between 40 and 49 years old with primary liver carcinoma and hepatitis B virus infection. Both conserved end residues are part of each CDR3. D genes are given only for firm matches. Expanded clones get a size class; other rows say once, few or many, or leave the size out.

d_gene,len,v_gene,j_gene,abundance,CDR3aa,CDR3nt
TRBD2,18,TRBV4-2,TRBJ2-3,NA,CVSSQVALLAEATDTQYF,TGTGTCAGCAGTCAAGTGGCGCTTCTAGCGGAAGCGACAGATACGCAGTATTTT
TRBD2,16,TRBV5-8,TRBJ2-1,NA,CASTLGLVGVKNEQFF,TGTGCCAGCACCTTGGGACTAGTGGGAGTGAAGAATGAGCAGTTCTTC
TRBD2,20,TRBV4-1,TRBJ2-2,NA,CASIPRGLAGGEGNTGELFF,TGCGCCAGCATCCCAAGAGGACTAGCGGGAGGGGAGGGGAACACCGGGGAGCTGTTTTTT
NA,14,TRBV5-5,TRBJ2-3,once,CASSSGTYTDTQYF,TGTGCCAGCAGCTCAGGGACTTACACAGATACGCAGTACTTT
TRBD1,15,TRBV5-5,TRBJ2-1,NA,CASNPGQGPYNEWFF,TGTGCCAGCAACCCTGGACAGGGTCCCTACAATGAGTGGTTCTTC
TRBD1,16,TRBV12-3/TRBV12-4,TRBJ1-4,NA,CANSLQGERMNEKLFF,TGTGCCAACAGTCTACAGGGGGAACGCATGAACGAAAAACTGTTTTTT
NA,11,TRBV10-2,TRBJ2-3,NA,CTSTPADTQYF,TGCACCAGCACTCCGGCAGATACGCAGTATTTC
NA,14,TRBV11-2,TRBJ2-1,NA,CAYSSPPRNNEQSF,TGTGCCTACAGCTCCCCCCCCCGTAACAATGAGCAGTCCTTC
NA,13,TRBV6-7,TRBJ1-3,NA,CANIKTPGSTIYF,TGTGCCAACATCAAGACCCCTGGAAGCACCATATATTTT
NA,16,TRBV11-2,TRBJ2-1,NA,CASSFELLAGMNEQFF,TGTGCCAGCAGCTTCGAGCTCCTTGCGGGAATGAATGAGCAATTCTTC
NA,12,TRBV12-3/TRBV12-4,TRBJ1-1,few,CASRLGFTEAFF,TGTGCCAGCAGGCTGGGCTTCACTGAAGCTTTCTTT
TRBD2,16,TRBV6-1,TRBJ2-7,NA,CAGSPPGLAGGDEQYF,TGTGCCGGGAGCCCCCCGGGACTAGCGGGAGGCGACGAGCAGTACTTC
NA,15,TRBV28,TRBJ1-3,NA,CASSSLKTVGNTIYF,TGTGCCAGCAGTAGCCTCAAGACAGTCGGAAACACCATATATTTT
TRBD2,19,TRBV10-3,TRBJ2-7,few,CAITKRSGLAGGFPYEQYF,TGTGCCATCACTAAACGATCGGGACTAGCGGGAGGGTTCCCCTATGAGCAGTACTTC
TRBD1,16,TRBV19,TRBJ2-2,many,CASSIRTGPNTGELFF,TGTGCCAGTAGTATTCGGACAGGCCCGAACACCGGGGAGCTGTTTTTT
TRBD1,16,TRBV7-9,TRBJ2-4,once,CASSVDRAPAKKIQYF,TGTGCCAGCAGCGTTGACAGGGCTCCAGCCAAAAAGATTCAGTACTTC
NA,15,TRBV11-1,TRBJ2-7,once,CVGSLGGLSGLLQYF,TGTGTCGGCAGCTTAGGGGGACTATCGGGACTTCTTCAGTACTTC
TRBD1,13,TRBV29-1,TRBJ2-5,once,CGRLTQGVETQYF,TGCGGCAGACTCACCCAGGGGGTGGAGACCCAGTACTTC
TRBD2,14,TRBV28,TRBJ2-7,many,CASSPLAGDYEQYF,TGTGCCAGCAGTCCACTAGCGGGAGACTACGAGCAGTACTTC
NA,11,TRBV5-4,TRBJ2-1,few,CASSWGNELFF,TGTGCCAGCAGCTGGGGAAATGAGCTGTTCTTT
NA,15,TRBV4-2,TRBJ1-2,NA,CAGSQDMGRGGGNAF,TGTGCCGGCAGCCAAGATATGGGCAGGGGTGGTGGCAACGCCTTC
NA,16,TRBV5-6,TRBJ2-3,NA,CASRYGYGGRADTQYF,TGTGCCAGCCGATATGGCTATGGCGGAAGGGCAGATACGCAGTATTTT
NA,11,TRBV6-2/TRBV6-3,TRBJ2-1,once,CANSYYNEQSF,TGTGCCAACAGTTACTACAATGAGCAGTCCTTC
TRBD2,13,TRBV6-4,TRBJ2-1,many,CASSPGTRVEQFF,TGTGCCAGCAGTCCCGGGACTAGGGTTGAGCAGTTCTTC
NA,14,TRBV10-3,TRBJ1-5,NA,CAISEHEGDKPQQF,TGTGCCATCAGTGAGCATGAGGGCGATAAGCCCCAGCAGTTT
TRBD2,19,TRBV10-3,TRBJ2-7,NA,CATTKRSGLEGGFSYEQYF,TGTGCCACCACCAAACGATCGGGACTAGAGGGAGGGTTCTCATACGAGCAGTACTTC
NA,15,TRBV4-1,TRBJ2-1,NA,CASSRFRNSGNEQFF,TGCGCCAGCAGTCGATTTCGGAATAGCGGAAATGAGCAGTTCTTC
NA,12,TRBV7-9,TRBJ2-3,many,CASSLAPVAQYF,TGTGCCAGCAGCCTAGCCCCTGTTGCGCAGTATTTT
NA,14,TRBV5-1,TRBJ2-5,NA,CASSPGTTQETQYF,TGCGCCAGCAGCCCTGGGACGACTCAAGAGACCCAGTACTTC
NA,14,TRBV4-3,TRBJ2-5,few,CASSWRRAQETQYF,TGCGCCAGCAGCTGGAGACGGGCTCAAGAGACCCAGTACTTC
NA,12,TRBV29-1,TRBJ1-1,NA,CSVVGARGGAFF,TGCAGCGTTGTGGGCGCCAGGGGTGGAGCTTTCTTT
NA,14,TRBV10-3,TRBJ2-7,NA,CAIGPGSGSYEQYF,TGTGCCATCGGTCCCGGCTCGGGGTCCTACGAGCAGTACTTC
NA,15,TRBV11-2,TRBJ2-7,NA,CASSGEHGVVHEQYF,TGTGCCAGCAGTGGGGAACATGGGGTTGTGCACGAGCAGTACTTC
NA,15,TRBV6-1,TRBJ2-7,NA,CARSEGGLGGIEQYF,TGTGCCAGAAGCGAAGGGGGCTTGGGGGGGATCGAGCAGTACTTC
TRBD1,14,TRBV12-3/TRBV12-4,TRBJ1-5,NA,CASSGTGSSQPQHF,TGTGCCAGCAGTGGGACAGGGAGCAGTCAGCCCCAGCATTTT
NA,10,TRBV12-1,TRBJ2-7,many,CASSVYEQYF,TGTGCCAGCAGCGTCTACGAGCAGTACTTC
TRBD1,14,TRBV29-1,TRBJ2-5,few,CNARSGQGQETQYF,TGCAACGCGAGGTCCGGACAGGGCCAAGAGACCCAGTACTTC
NA,13,TRBV6-6,TRBJ2-5,NA,CASSYWHGETQCF,TGTGCCAGCAGTTACTGGCATGGGGAGACCCAGTGCTTC
NA,14,TRBV29-1,TRBJ1-3,NA,CSVEVCGPGNIIYF,TGCAGCGTTGAGGTATGCGGCCCCGGAAACATCATATATTTT
NA,13,TRBV6-5,TRBJ2-5,few,CASSTDRGLTRYF,TGTGCCAGCAGTACCGATAGGGGACTGACCCGGTACTTC
TRBD2,16,TRBV11-2,TRBJ2-5,NA,CASSQTSGGGIETQYF,TGTGCAAGCAGCCAAACATCTGGCGGGGGGATAGAGACCCAGTACTTC
NA,15,TRBV6-5,TRBJ2-3,NA,CASRYVGLSADTQYF,TGTGCCAGCCGTTACGTGGGGCTAAGCGCAGATACGCAGTATTTT
NA,13,TRBV11-2,TRBJ1-5,NA,CTSSQQSSQPQHF,TGTACCAGCAGCCAGCAAAGCAGTCAGCCCCAGCATTTT
TRBD2,18,TRBV11-2,TRBJ2-5,NA,CANSLDPWSSGSGETQYF,TGTGCCAATAGCTTAGATCCGTGGTCTAGCGGGAGTGGAGAGACCCAGTACTTC
NA,15,TRBV6-5,TRBJ2-3,NA,CATSYAGLSTDTLYF,TGTGCCACCAGTTACGCGGGGCTAAGTACAGATACGCTGTATTTT
NA,15,TRBV28,TRBJ2-6,many,CASRVSGGGLSVLTF,TGTGCCAGCAGGGTCTCGGGCGGCGGTCTTTCCGTCCTGACTTTC
NA,13,TRBV5-6,TRBJ2-7,few,CASILAIGFWQYF,TGTGCCAGCATCTTGGCAATCGGGTTTTGGCAGTACTTC
NA,16,TRBV6-6,TRBJ2-3,NA,CANSWSGTHRTDTQYF,TGTGCCAACAGTTGGTCCGGGACTCACCGCACAGATACGCAGTATTTT